Below are 21 T cell receptor beta chains sequenced from a single sample in a study of blood T cell repertoires in COVID-19. The table came from immunoSEQ multiplex PCR; TCRdb's copy has only in-frame clones and leaves some out. The sample lists about 120,000 clones, about 85% occurring once. The sequenced sample was peripheral blood. These receptors were collected from an elderly woman with acute or convalescent COVID-19.

The chain links TRBV12-3 or TRBV12-4 to TRBJ1-2; D perhaps matches TRBD1 (6 bases). Trimming stripped 7 bases from V and 4 bases from J, with 13 bases between. The length of the CDR3 is 13 residues. The DNA of the CDR3 is TGTGCCAGCACCAACCGGGACACCTATGGCTACACCTTC. It encodes CASTNRDTYGYTF.

The chain combines TRBV5-6 with TRBJ1-2, with D possibly being TRBD1 (6 bases). Germline CDR1 reads SGHDT; CDR2 reads YYEEEE. The CDR3 extends over 15 amino acids. Deletions cut 1 base from V and 1 base from J, with 11 bases between. The CDR3 here is CASSLRQDFNYGYTF. The CDR3 nucleotides read TGTGCCAGCAGCTTGCGACAGGATTTTAACTATGGCTACACCTTC.

V gene TRBV5-8 combines with J gene TRBJ2-1, with unresolved D. The germline V gene has CDR1 SGHTS and CDR2 YDEGEE. The CDR3 totals 11 residues. Trimming cost V 2 bases and J 9 bases, with 6 bases left between them. The CDR3: CASSFRSEQFF. CDR3 sequence (DNA): TGTGCCAGCAGCTTCCGGAGTGAGCAGTTCTTC.

V gene TRBV4-3 combines with J gene TRBJ1-6, with D maybe TRBD1 (5 bases). V lost 4 bases, J lost 7 bases, and 11 bases lay in between. This CDR3 comprises 14 residues. The germline V gene encodes CDR1 LGHNA and CDR2 YSLEER. CDR3 in amino acids: CASSPGHRNSPLHF. The DNA for the CDR3 is TGCGCCAGCAGCCCCGGACACCGGAATTCACCCCTCCACTTT.

The chain combines TRBV5-1 with TRBJ1-1; D unresolved. This CDR3 contains 14 residues. The ends were cut back, 2 bases at V and 3 bases at J, with 11 bases in the middle. The germline V gene encodes CDR1 SGHRS and CDR2 YFSETQ. For the CDR3, the DNA is TGCGCCAGCAGCTTCGACATGTCGGACACTGAAGCTTTCTTT. It encodes CASSFDMSDTEAFF. The variable domain in full, with the rest retrieved from reference TRBV5-1 and TRBJ1-1, is KAGVTQTPRYLIKTRGQQVTLSCSPISGHRSVSWYQQTPGQGLQFLFEYFSETQRNKGNFPGRFSGRQFSNSRSEMNVSTLELGDSALYLCASSFDMSDTEAFFGQGTRLTVV.

This chain connects TRBV5-5 to TRBJ2-3; possible D gene TRBD2, 6 bases. Germline-derived CDR1 and CDR2 are SGHKS and YYEKEE (reference sequence). V gave up 1 base and J gave up 0 bases, with 9 bases separating them. This CDR3 is 15 amino acids long. The CDR3 protein is CASSLLAVSTDTQYF. The CDR3 DNA reads as TGTGCCAGCAGCTTGTTAGCGGTTAGCACAGATACGCAGTATTTT.

This clone was detected once. This chain connects TRBV7-2 to TRBJ2-1, with TRBD2 as a possible D gene (6 bases). Germline V gives CDR1 SGHTA, CDR2 FQGNSA. V lost 6 bases, J lost 5 bases, and 14 bases lay in between. The CDR3 totals 14 residues. CDR3 loop: CASSSPGRNNEQFF. The CDR3 DNA follows: TGTGCCAGCAGTTCGCCAGGGAGGAACAATGAGCAGTTCTTC. The entire variable domain, with the rest obtained from reference TRBV7-2 and TRBJ2-1, is as follows: GAGVSQSPSNKVTEKGKDVELRCDPISGHTALYWYRQSLGQGLEFLIYFQGNSAPDKSGLPSDRFSAERTGGSVSTLTIQRTQQEDSAVYLCASSSPGRNNEQFFGPGTRLTVL.

V gene TRBV13 combines with J gene TRBJ2-3; 10 bases align to TRBD2. The germline CDR1 and CDR2 sequences are PRHDT and FYEKMQ (reference sequence). CDR3 length equals 15 residues. Trimming cost V 5 bases and J 2 bases; bases outside gene matches: 4. The CDR3 here is CASSPLAGDTDTQYF. Written as DNA, the CDR3 is TGTGCCAGCAGCCCCCTAGCGGGGGACACAGATACGCAGTATTTT.

This clone was seen a single time. The rearrangement joins TRBV5-6 to TRBJ2-1; D uncertain. V was clipped by 1 base and J by 2 bases, with 10 bases between them. This CDR3 contains 15 residues. Germline-derived CDR1 and CDR2 are SGHDT and YYEEEE. The CDR3 DNA follows: TGTGCCAGCAGCTTGATAAGTGGGCCCTACAATGAGCAGTTCTTC. It specifies CASSLISGPYNEQFF. The full variable domain, rest sourced from reference TRBV5-6 and TRBJ2-1, is DAGVTQSPTHLIKTRGQQVTLRCSPKSGHDTVSWYQQALGQGPQFIFQYYEEEERQRGNFPDRFSGHQFPNYSSELNVNALLLGDSALYLCASSLISGPYNEQFFGPGTRLTVL.

The chain recombines TRBV5-1 with TRBJ2-1, with TRBD1 matching over 7 bases. The V segment lost 4 bases and the J segment 0 bases; nucleotides outside the gene matches: 4. Germline CDR1 and CDR2: SGHRS and YFSETQ. CDR3 length: 15 amino acids. The CDR3, as DNA: TGCGCCAGCAGCAAGGGACAGAGCTCCTACAATGAGCAGTTCTTC. Translation: CASSKGQSSYNEQFF.

This clone was detected a few times. V is TRBV19 and J is TRBJ1-5; 7 nucleotides line up with TRBD1. This CDR3 comprises 15 residues. V lost 1 base to trimming and J lost 1 base; unmatched junction nucleotides: 1. The V gene's germline CDR1 is LNHDA and CDR2 SQIVND (reference sequence). The CDR3 loop is CASSIGDRSNQPQHF. The CDR3 coding sequence is TGTGCCAGTAGTATAGGGGACAGAAGCAATCAGCCCCAGCATTTT.

The chain carries TRBV6-5 and TRBJ2-1; 10 bases align to TRBD2. Germline CDR1 reads MNHEY; CDR2 reads SVGAGI. J was trimmed by 8 bases and V by 4 bases; bases with no gene match: 8. The CDR3 spans 15 residues. The CDR3 sequence is CASSSAGGEGDEQFF. The CDR3 nucleotides read TGTGCCAGCAGTTCAGCGGGGGGGGAGGGCGATGAGCAGTTCTTC.

CDR3 region: CASSVAPGGDTQYF. In DNA form, the CDR3 reads TGTGCCAGCAGCGTAGCCCCAGGTGGAGATACGCAGTATTTT. The chain combines TRBV9 with TRBJ2-3; D remains ambiguous. This CDR3 contains 14 residues. The germline CDR1 and CDR2 sequences are SGDLS and YYNGEE. Trimming stripped 0 bases from V and 5 bases from J, with 10 bases between. The full variable domain, completed using reference TRBV9 and TRBJ2-3, is DSGVTQTPKHLITATGQRVTLRCSPRSGDLSVYWYQQSLDQGLQFLIQYYNGEERAKGNILERFSAQQFPDLHSELNLSSLELGDSALYFCASSVAPGGDTQYFGPGTRLTVL.

V usage is TRBV5-1 and J usage is TRBJ2-2; 11 bases map to TRBD1. The length of the CDR3 is 16 residues. J was trimmed by 4 bases and V by 3 bases; bases with no gene match: 5. Germline V gives CDR1 SGHRS, CDR2 YFSETQ. CDR3: CASSYGQGASTGELFF. CDR3 DNA: TGCGCCAGCAGCTACGGACAGGGGGCGAGCACCGGGGAGCTGTTTTTT. The full variable domain, rest sourced from reference TRBV5-1 and TRBJ2-2, is KAGVTQTPRYLIKTRGQQVTLSCSPISGHRSVSWYQQTPGQGLQFLFEYFSETQRNKGNFPGRFSGRQFSNSRSEMNVSTLELGDSALYLCASSYGQGASTGELFFGEGSRLTVL.

J is TRBJ1-2 and V is TRBV2; the D is unclear. The CDR3 totals 14 residues. The V end lost 6 bases, the J end lost 4 bases, and 15 bases lay between the germline ends. Per the germline V gene, CDR1 is SNHLY and CDR2 is FYNNEI. CDR3 DNA sequence: TGTGCCAGCAGGCCGGGTCCCCTGATCTATGGCTACACCTTC. It is translated as CASRPGPLIYGYTF.

This chain uses TRBV19 with TRBJ1-2; 12 bases map to TRBD1. V dropped 6 bases and J dropped 2; count of bases not matched to a gene: 7. CDR3 size: 16 residues. The germline V gene has CDR1 LNHDA and CDR2 SQIVND (reference sequence). The DNA of the CDR3 is TGTGCCAGTAGCCGGGGGGACAGGGGGCTGAACTATGGCTACACCTTC. Translated: CASSRGDRGLNYGYTF.

The chain has TRBV29-1 and TRBJ2-7; D is possibly TRBD1 (5 bases). The CDR3 length is 12 residues. CDR1 and CDR2 (germline): SQVTM, ANQGSEA. The V and J ends lost 7 bases and 6 bases respectively, with 16 bases between them. For the CDR3, the DNA is TGCAGCGGAGGCCTGACAGTTGGCGAGCAGTACTTC. Translation: CSGGLTVGEQYF.

The chain joins TRBV7-3 to TRBJ2-3, with TRBD1 matching over 7 bases. Trimming removed 11 bases from V and 3 bases from J; junction bases left unmatched: 8. The CDR3 is 13 residues long. Germline CDR1 reads SGHTA; CDR2 reads FQGTGA. CDR3 loop: CASGRGRTDTQYF. In DNA form, the CDR3 reads TGTGCCTCCGGAAGGGGGCGGACAGATACGCAGTATTTT.

This chain links TRBV10-3 with TRBJ2-5; D is perhaps TRBD2 (6 bases). Trimming took 0 bases from V and 1 from J, leaving 18 bases between them. The length of the CDR3 is 18 residues. Per germline, CDR1 ENHRY and CDR2 SYGVKD. This CDR3 is CAISESKGRAGRQETQYF. CDR3 DNA sequence: TGTGCCATCAGTGAGTCGAAGGGCCGAGCGGGTCGCCAAGAGACCCAGTACTTC.

The rearrangement joins TRBV5-1 to TRBJ2-2, with 9 nucleotides matching TRBD1. The V segment lost 3 bases and the J segment 4 bases; nucleotides outside the gene matches: 4. Germline V lookup: CDR1 SGHRS, CDR2 YFSETQ. The CDR3 sequence is 15 residues long. CDR3 nucleotide sequence: TGCGCCAGCAGCTCACAGGGGGCGACCACCGGGGAGCTGTTTTTT. Its translation is CASSSQGATTGELFF.

The gene calls are TRBV10-3 and TRBJ2-5; the D is unclear. Germline CDR1 reads ENHRY; CDR2 reads SYGVKD. This CDR3 is 11 amino acids long. The CDR3 nucleotides read TGTGCTACATCCCGGGAAGAGACCCAGTACTTC. Translating gives CATSREETQYF.